This T cell receptor beta chain emerged from a study of graft-versus-host responses after intestinal transplantation. Study at large: All recipients were given anti-thymocyte globulin induction, and tacrolimus and steroids were then administered for around three years.

The table came from immunoSEQ multiplex PCR; TCRdb's copy has only in-frame clones and leaves some out. Seen here are tens of thousands of clones, approximately 95% observed once, and the top ten hold about 0.55%. Points from the study as a whole: Elevated graft-versus-host to host-versus-graft clonal ratios in allografts were recorded for patients with graft-donor T cell macrochimerism.

The length of the CDR3 is 14 residues. CDR1 and CDR2 from the germline V gene are MNHNS and SASEGT. V was pared by 7 bases and J by 0 bases, with 6 bases of the junction left unmatched. A note on this clone: The target antigen is unknown.

The chain is built from TRBV6-1 and TRBJ2-7; 7 bases align to TRBD1. This clonotype was obtained from a human patient who received an intestinal transplant, so some T cells may come from the graft donor. The sequencing here drew on PBMCs, taken 156 days after intestinal transplant. The CDR3 protein is CASTRRDSSYEQYF. The DNA of the CDR3 is TGTGCCAGCACCCGCCGGGACAGCTCCTACGAGCAGTACTTC.